Listed below are T cell receptor beta chains from one sample, sequenced in a study of T cells after yellow fever vaccination. MiXCR, run by TCRdb on the 5' RACE reads, gives a single entry per CDR3 protein. This table has 250,000 or so distinct CDR3 sequences, 3.6% appearing once. Source: PBMCs, taken 15 days after the yellow fever booster vaccination. The receptors shown here come from a young man who received the YFV17D yellow fever vaccine. CDR3s include the opening cysteine and the closing phenylalanine or tryptophan. The order of the fields is clone size, V gene, CDR3 protein. Only part of the rows carry a size: once, few, many, or a class if the clone is expanded.

many TRBV20-1 CSARESNQPQHF
many TRBV5-1 CASSWGTGAGANVLTF
many TRBV5-1 CASSLEVGANYGYTF
NA TRBV19 CATSTGSPTDTQYF
few TRBV25-1 CASSEYKGHGSEAFF
few TRBV6-2/TRBV6-3 CASSYWTGGYTF
few TRBV20-1 CSAFVGTSGGDTQYF
many TRBV12-3/TRBV12-4 CASSFRGGANGYTF
many TRBV6-5 CASSYSWGQANSPLHF
many TRBV5-1 CASSLSSGGASDTQYF
NA TRBV7-3 CACSFQPGNEQFF
many TRBV6-2/TRBV6-3 CAIAGLEETQYF
many TRBV11-2 CASSLPGWRGGETQYF